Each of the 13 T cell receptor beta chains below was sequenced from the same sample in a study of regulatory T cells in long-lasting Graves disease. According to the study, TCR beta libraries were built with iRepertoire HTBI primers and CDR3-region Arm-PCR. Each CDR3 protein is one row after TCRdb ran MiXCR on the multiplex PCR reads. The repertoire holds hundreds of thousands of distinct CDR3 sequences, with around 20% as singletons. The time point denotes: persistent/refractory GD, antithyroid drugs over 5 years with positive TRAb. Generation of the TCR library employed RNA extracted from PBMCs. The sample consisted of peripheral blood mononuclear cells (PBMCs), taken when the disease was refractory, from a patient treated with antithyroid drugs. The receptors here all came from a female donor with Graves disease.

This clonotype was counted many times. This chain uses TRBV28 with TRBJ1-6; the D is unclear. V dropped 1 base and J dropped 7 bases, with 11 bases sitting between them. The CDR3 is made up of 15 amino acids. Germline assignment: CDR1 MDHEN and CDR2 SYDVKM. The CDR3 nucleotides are TGTGCCAGCAGTTTATTGCTGAACCAGAATTCACCCCTCCACTTT. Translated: CASSLLLNQNSPLHF. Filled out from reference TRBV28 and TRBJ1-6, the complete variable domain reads DVKVTQSSRYLVKRTGEKVFLECVQDMDHENMFWYRQDPGLGLRLIYFSYDVKMKEKGDIPEGYSVSREKKERFSLILESASTNQTSMYLCASSLLLNQNSPLHFGNGTRLTVT.

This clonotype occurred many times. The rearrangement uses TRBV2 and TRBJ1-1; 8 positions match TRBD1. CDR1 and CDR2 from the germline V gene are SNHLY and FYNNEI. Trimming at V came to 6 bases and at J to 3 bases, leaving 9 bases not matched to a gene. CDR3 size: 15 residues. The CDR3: CASRRYTGGDTEAFF. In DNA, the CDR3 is TGTGCCAGCAGGAGATATACAGGGGGGGACACTGAAGCTTTCTTT.

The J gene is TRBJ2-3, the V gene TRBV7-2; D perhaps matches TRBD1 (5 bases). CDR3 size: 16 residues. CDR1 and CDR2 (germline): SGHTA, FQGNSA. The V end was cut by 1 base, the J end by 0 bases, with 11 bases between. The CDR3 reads CASSLGRQTSTDTQYF. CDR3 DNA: TGTGCCAGCAGCTTAGGACGACAGACCAGCACAGATACGCAGTATTTT.

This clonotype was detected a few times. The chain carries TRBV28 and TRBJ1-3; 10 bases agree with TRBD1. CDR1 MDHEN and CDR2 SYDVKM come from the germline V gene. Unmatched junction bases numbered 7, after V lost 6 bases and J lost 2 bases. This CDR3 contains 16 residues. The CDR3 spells CASSDPGQGPGNTIYF. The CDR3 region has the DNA TGTGCCAGCAGCGACCCGGGACAGGGGCCTGGAAACACCATATATTTT.

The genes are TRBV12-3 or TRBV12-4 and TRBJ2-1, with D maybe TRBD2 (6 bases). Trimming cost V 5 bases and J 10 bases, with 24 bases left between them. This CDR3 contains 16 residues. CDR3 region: CASSPRLGGQMMEQFF. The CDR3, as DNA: TGTGCCAGCAGTCCCCGACTAGGAGGACAAATGATGGAGCAGTTCTTC.

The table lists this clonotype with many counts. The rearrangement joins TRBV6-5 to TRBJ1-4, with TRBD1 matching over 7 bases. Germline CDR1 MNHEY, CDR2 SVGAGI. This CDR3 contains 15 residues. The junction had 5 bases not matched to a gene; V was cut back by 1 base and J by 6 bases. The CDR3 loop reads CASSYLTGRDEKLFF. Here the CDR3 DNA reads TGTGCCAGCAGTTACTTGACAGGGAGGGATGAAAAACTGTTTTTT.

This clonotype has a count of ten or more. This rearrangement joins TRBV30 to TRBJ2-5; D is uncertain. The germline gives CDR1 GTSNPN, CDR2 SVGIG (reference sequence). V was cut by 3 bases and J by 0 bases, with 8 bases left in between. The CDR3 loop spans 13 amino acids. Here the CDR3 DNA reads TGTGCCTGGAGAAGGGTTGACCAAGAGACCCAGTACTTC. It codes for CAWRRVDQETQYF.

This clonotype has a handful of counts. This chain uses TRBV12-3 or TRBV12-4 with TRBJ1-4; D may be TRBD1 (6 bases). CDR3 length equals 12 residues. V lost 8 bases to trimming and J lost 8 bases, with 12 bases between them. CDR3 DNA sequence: TGTGCCAGCGGAGGGGGTAGCGAAAAACTGTTTTTT. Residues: CASGGGSEKLFF.

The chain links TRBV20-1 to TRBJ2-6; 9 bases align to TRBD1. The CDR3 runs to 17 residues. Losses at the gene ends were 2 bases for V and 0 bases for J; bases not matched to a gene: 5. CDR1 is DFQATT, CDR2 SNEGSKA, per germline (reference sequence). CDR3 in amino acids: CSARRGQGLSGANVLTF. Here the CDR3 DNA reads TGCAGTGCTAGACGGGGACAGGGACTCTCTGGGGCCAACGTCCTGACTTTC.

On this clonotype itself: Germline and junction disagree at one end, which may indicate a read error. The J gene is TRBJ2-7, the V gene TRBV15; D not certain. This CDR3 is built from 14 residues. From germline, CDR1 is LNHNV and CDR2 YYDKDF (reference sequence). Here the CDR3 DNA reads TGTGCCACCGGCCCCCCCCTGGCAACCTACGAGCGGTACTTC. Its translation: CATGPPLATYERYF.

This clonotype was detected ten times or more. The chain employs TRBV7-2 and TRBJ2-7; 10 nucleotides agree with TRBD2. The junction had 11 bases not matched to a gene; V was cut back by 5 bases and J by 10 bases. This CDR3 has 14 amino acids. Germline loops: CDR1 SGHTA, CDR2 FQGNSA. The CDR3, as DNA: TGTGCCAGCAGCGCGGGACTAGCGTCTGGAGTTCAGTACTTC. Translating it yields CASSAGLASGVQYF. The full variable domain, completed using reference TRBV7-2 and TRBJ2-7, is GAGVSQSPSNKVTEKGKDVELRCDPISGHTALYWYRQSLGQGLEFLIYFQGNSAPDKSGLPSDRFSAERTGGSVSTLTIQRTQQEDSAVYLCASSAGLASGVQYFGPGTRLTVT.

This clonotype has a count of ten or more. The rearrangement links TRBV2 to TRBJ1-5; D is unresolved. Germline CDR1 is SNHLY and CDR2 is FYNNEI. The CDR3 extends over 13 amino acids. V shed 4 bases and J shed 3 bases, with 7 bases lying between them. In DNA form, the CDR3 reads TGTGCCAGCAGTGGTAGTCTCAATCAGCCCCAGCATTTT. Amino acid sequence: CASSGSLNQPQHF.

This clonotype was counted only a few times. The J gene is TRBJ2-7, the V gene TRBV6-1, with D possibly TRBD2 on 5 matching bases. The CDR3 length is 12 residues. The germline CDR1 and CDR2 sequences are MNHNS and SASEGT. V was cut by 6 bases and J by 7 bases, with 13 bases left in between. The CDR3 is CASSQREREQYF. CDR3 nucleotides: TGTGCCAGCAGCCAAAGAGAGCGGGAGCAGTACTTC.